Listed below are T cell receptor beta chains from one sample, sequenced in a study of beta chain features in type 1 diabetes. TCRdb keeps only in-frame clones here, not all; method: immunoSEQ multiplex PCR. The profile shows around 690,000 clones, 9.5% to 15% of them singletons. Input material: naive CD4+ T cells from blood. These receptors originate from a man younger than 45 with type 1 diabetes. CDR3s include the opening cysteine and the closing phenylalanine or tryptophan. A D gene is named only where the DNA matches it firmly. Clone size, where shown, is once, few, many, or a class for clones that have expanded.

DNA,CDR3,J,D,size,V
TGTGCCAGCTCATCGCAGATCGAGCAGTACTTC,CASSSQIEQYF,TRBJ2-7,NA,few,TRBV18
TGTGCCAGCAGCGTAGTTCAGGACGGGGCACCCCTCCACTTT,CASSVVQDGAPLHF,TRBJ1-6,NA,few,TRBV9
TGTGCTAGTGGTCGGGGATACCAAGAGACCCAGTACTTC,CASGRGYQETQYF,TRBJ2-5,NA,NA,TRBV12-5
TGTGCCAGCACACCGAACACTGAAGCTTTCTTT,CASTPNTEAFF,TRBJ1-1,NA,once,TRBV6-5
TGTGCCAGCAGTGGACAGGGGTATCTCCATGGCTACACCTTC,CASSGQGYLHGYTF,TRBJ1-2,TRBD1,NA,TRBV2
TGTGCCAGCAGTCTGCTCCGGGACAGGGAAAATGAAAAACTGTTTTTT,CASSLLRDRENEKLFF,TRBJ1-4,TRBD1,NA,TRBV2
TGTGCCAGCAGCTTCACTGAGTTTGGGCCCCAGCATTTT,CASSFTEFGPQHF,TRBJ1-5,NA,NA,TRBV7-2
TGCGCCAGCAGCACGGGGACACCTTCTCAAGAGACCCAGTACTTC,CASSTGTPSQETQYF,TRBJ2-5,NA,few,TRBV5-1
TGTGCCAGCAGCCCTGGGACATCCCAAGAGACCCAGTACTTC,CASSPGTSQETQYF,TRBJ2-5,NA,NA,TRBV14
TGTGCCAGCAGTTATGACACGGTGATGGAGCCCCAGCATTTT,CASSYDTVMEPQHF,TRBJ1-5,NA,NA,TRBV2
TGTGCCAGCAGTGAGGCGGGCTCAAGCTCTGGAAACACCATATATTTT,CASSEAGSSSGNTIYF,TRBJ1-3,NA,NA,TRBV2
TGCAGCCTAAGGGACCGACACACTGAAGCTTTCTTT,CSLRDRHTEAFF,TRBJ1-1,NA,many,TRBV29-1
TGTGCCAGCAGCGGTGGTAAAGCTTTCTTT,CASSGGKAFF,TRBJ1-1,NA,NA,TRBV2
TGCGCCAGCAGCCGCATCACTAGCGGGGGTACAGATACGCAGTATTTT,CASSRITSGGTDTQYF,TRBJ2-3,TRBD2,NA,TRBV4-1
TGCGCCAGCAGCCGGGACATATCTGGTGAGCAGTTCTTC,CASSRDISGEQFF,TRBJ2-1,NA,NA,TRBV5-1
TGTGCCAGCAGCTTGGCAGGGTCCTCCGGGGAGCAGTACTTC,CASSLAGSSGEQYF,TRBJ2-7,NA,NA,TRBV5-4
TGTGCCAGCAGCTTGGTACACTTGGGCGCAGATACGCAGTATTTT,CASSLVHLGADTQYF,TRBJ2-3,NA,NA,TRBV5-8
TGTGCCACCACCGGGGGGGGCCAAGAGACCCAGTACTTC,CATTGGGQETQYF,TRBJ2-5,TRBD2,few,TRBV2
TGCGCCAGCAGCTTGCCTACGGGGCCAAGGGGCGAGCAGTACTTC,CASSLPTGPRGEQYF,TRBJ2-7,NA,few,TRBV5-1
TGTGCCAGCAGTTACGGGGAGACCCAGTACTTC,CASSYGETQYF,TRBJ2-5,NA,few,TRBV6-5
TGCGCCAGCAGCTTTTCCGGTGGTCAAGAGACCCAGTACTTC,CASSFSGGQETQYF,TRBJ2-5,NA,NA,TRBV5-1
TGTGCCAGCAGCGCGGCCGGGACAGGGCCTTACGAGCAGTACTTC,CASSAAGTGPYEQYF,TRBJ2-7,TRBD1,NA,TRBV7-2
TGCGCCAGCAGCCAAGATACGGGGGGAAACTCTGGAAACACCATATATTTT,CASSQDTGGNSGNTIYF,TRBJ1-3,NA,few,TRBV4-3
TGTGCCAGCAGCTTGGGCGGCAGGGAATTTTATGGCTACACCTTC,CASSLGGREFYGYTF,TRBJ1-2,NA,NA,TRBV5-4
TGTGCCAGCGGCAAACCGGGGGTAAACATTCAGTACTTC,CASGKPGVNIQYF,TRBJ2-4,NA,few,TRBV11-3
TGTGCCAGCAGCTTGCAGGGCACAGATACGCAGTATTTT,CASSLQGTDTQYF,TRBJ2-3,NA,NA,TRBV7-2
TGTGCCAGCAGTGATAAGTCCCCCTATGGCTATGGCTACACCTTC,CASSDKSPYGYGYTF,TRBJ1-2,NA,NA,TRBV2
TGTGCCAGCAGCCAAGGGGCCCCGGAGACCCAGTACTTC,CASSQGAPETQYF,TRBJ2-5,NA,NA,TRBV11-2
TGTGCCAGCAGCAAGGACAGCGCTGAAGCTTTCTTT,CASSKDSAEAFF,TRBJ1-1,NA,NA,TRBV7-2
TGCGCCAGCAGCTACGAGCATCCGGGTGTGCCCTACGAGCAGTACTTC,CASSYEHPGVPYEQYF,TRBJ2-7,NA,NA,TRBV4-1
TGTGCCAGTAGTATCGGGTTTAACTATGGCTACACCTTC,CASSIGFNYGYTF,TRBJ1-2,NA,few,TRBV19
TGTGCCTGGAGTAGGAGGGGTCAGATCTCCGGGACAGTTTCCTACGAGCAGTACTTC,CAWSRRGQISGTVSYEQYF,TRBJ2-7,NA,NA,TRBV30
TGTGCCAGCAGTGAGCAGGACACCGGAGCTTTCTTT,CASSEQDTGAFF,TRBJ1-1,NA,few,TRBV25-1
TGTGCCAGCAGCTCGAACCAGGGGTATGGGTCGTACGAGCAGTACTTC,CASSSNQGYGSYEQYF,TRBJ2-7,NA,NA,TRBV7-9
TGTGCCAGCAGTATGCGGGACAGATCCTACGAGCAGTACTTC,CASSMRDRSYEQYF,TRBJ2-7,NA,few,TRBV11-2